Listed below are T cell receptor beta chains from one sample, sequenced in a study of blood T cell repertoires in COVID-19. Some clones are missing from TCRdb's copy, which holds only in-frame ones; the method was immunoSEQ multiplex PCR. This repertoire shows under 200,000 clones, roughly 91% found once; its top ten account for 2% to 2.5%. Sequencing was performed on peripheral blood. All receptors derive from a man aged 45-65 years who had recovered from COVID-19. The CDR3 runs from the conserved cysteine through the conserved F or W. Fields, in order: CDR3 length, V gene, J gene, D gene, clone size, CDR3 protein, CDR3 DNA. D genes are given only for firm matches. The size of a clone is reported for some rows only, either as once, few or many, or as a class for expanded clones.

16,TRBV15,TRBJ1-5,.,.,CATSRDLAGAGQPQHF,TGTGCCACCAGCAGAGACCTCGCGGGGGCGGGTCAGCCCCAGCATTTT
12,TRBV30,TRBJ1-5,.,.,CAWKTGNQPQHF,TGTGCCTGGAAAACAGGCAATCAGCCCCAGCATTTT
13,TRBV4-3,TRBJ1-2,TRBD1,.,CASSRGTGGDYTF,TGCGCCAGCAGCCGCGGGACAGGGGGGGACTACACCTTC
14,TRBV2,TRBJ1-5,TRBD1,.,CASSRQGSNQPQHF,TGTGCCAGCAGCCGACAGGGAAGCAATCAGCCCCAGCATTTT
14,TRBV7-3,TRBJ1-5,TRBD1,.,CASSLGTGNQPQHF,TGTGCCAGCAGCTTAGGGACAGGGAATCAGCCCCAGCATTTT
14,TRBV7-6,TRBJ2-7,.,.,CASSLGGDSYEQYF,TGTGCCAGCAGCTTAGGGGGGGACTCCTACGAGCAGTACTTC
14,TRBV3-1/TRBV3-2,TRBJ1-2,.,few,CASSQSPPVPGYTF,TGTGCCAGCAGCCAAAGTCCCCCGGTCCCAGGCTACACCTTC
15,TRBV18,TRBJ1-3,.,.,CASSPPASSGNTIYF,TGTGCCAGCTCACCACCAGCCTCCTCTGGAAACACCATATATTTT
17,TRBV4-3,TRBJ1-4,.,few,CASSPTRDLYFNEKLFF,TGCGCCAGCAGCCCCACCCGGGACTTATATTTTAATGAAAAACTGTTTTTT
14,TRBV6-2/TRBV6-3,TRBJ2-7,.,.,CASSPPADTYEQYF,TGTGCCAGCAGCCCCCCTGCGGACACCTACGAGCAGTACTTC
16,TRBV5-1,TRBJ2-1,.,.,CASSLEGEASYNEQFF,TGCGCCAGCAGCTTGGAAGGGGAGGCCTCCTACAATGAGCAGTTCTTC
15,TRBV7-2,TRBJ2-1,.,once,CASSLATGGSNEQFF,TGTGCCAGCAGCTTAGCGACAGGTGGGTCCAATGAGCAGTTCTTC
18,TRBV19,TRBJ2-2,TRBD2,.,CASSISGTSGANTGELFF,TGTGCCAGTAGTATCAGTGGGACTAGCGGGGCGAACACCGGGGAGCTGTTTTTT
14,TRBV11-2,TRBJ2-7,.,.,CASSPRDSSYEQYF,TGTGCCAGCAGCCCCCGAGACAGCTCCTACGAGCAGTACTTC
14,TRBV3-1/TRBV3-2,TRBJ1-2,.,.,CASSPNGGVYGYTF,TGTGCCAGCAGCCCTAACGGGGGAGTTTATGGCTACACCTTC
16,TRBV2,TRBJ2-5,TRBD2,.,CASKGTSGGARETQYF,TGTGCCAGCAAAGGGACTAGCGGGGGGGCAAGGGAGACCCAGTACTTC
15,TRBV5-1,TRBJ1-2,.,.,CASRLSRLPNYGYTF,TGCGCCAGCAGATTATCCCGACTACCCAACTATGGCTACACCTTC
13,TRBV3-1/TRBV3-2,TRBJ1-2,.,.,CASSQAGSYGYTF,TGTGCCAGCAGCCAAGCAGGTTCCTATGGCTACACCTTC
17,TRBV3-1/TRBV3-2,TRBJ2-2,.,.,CASSQERTGVQTGELFF,TGTGCCAGCAGCCAAGAACGAACGGGGGTACAGACCGGGGAGCTGTTTTTT
17,TRBV28,TRBJ2-1,TRBD2,.,CASSPTILAGPYNEQFF,TGTGCCAGCAGCCCAACCATACTAGCGGGGCCTTACAATGAGCAGTTCTTC
14,TRBV18,TRBJ1-2,.,.,CASSPGGELYGYTF,TGTGCCAGCTCACCAGGAGGAGAGCTCTATGGCTACACCTTC
15,TRBV18,TRBJ1-5,.,.,CASSPGRGQHQPQHF,TGTGCCAGCTCACCGGGGAGAGGCCAGCATCAGCCCCAGCATTTT
11,TRBV3-1/TRBV3-2,TRBJ2-7,.,.,CASSQVNEQYF,TGTGCCAGCAGCCAAGTAAACGAGCAGTACTTC
17,TRBV25-1,TRBJ1-1,.,.,CASSEFLPGAKDTEAFF,TGTGCCAGCAGTGAATTCCTCCCAGGGGCGAAGGACACTGAAGCTTTCTTT
13,TRBV11-3,TRBJ2-5,.,once,CASSGRGHETQYF,TGTGCCAGCAGCGGGAGAGGGCATGAGACCCAGTACTTC
15,TRBV14,TRBJ2-7,TRBD1,once,CASSHAGTASYEQYF,TGTGCCAGCAGCCACGCCGGGACAGCTTCCTACGAGCAGTACTTC
15,TRBV4-2,TRBJ2-7,TRBD2,.,CASRRLAGGWNEQYF,TGTGCCAGCCGCCGACTAGCGGGAGGGTGGAACGAGCAGTACTTC
14,TRBV7-2,TRBJ2-1,.,.,CASSQQQGYNEQFF,TGTGCCAGCAGCCAGCAACAGGGTTACAATGAGCAGTTCTTC
16,TRBV28,TRBJ2-7,TRBD1,.,CASTAPRTGGLYEQYF,TGTGCCAGCACCGCCCCCCGGACAGGGGGACTCTACGAGCAGTACTTC
14,TRBV13,TRBJ2-3,.,.,CASSLPSVADTQYF,TGTGCCAGCAGCTTACCCTCCGTAGCAGATACGCAGTATTTT
15,TRBV18,TRBJ1-5,.,.,CASSLQGISDQPQHF,TGTGCCAGCTCGCTACAGGGAATTTCGGATCAGCCCCAGCATTTT